This TCR beta chain derives from a study of cytomegalovirus exposure and HLA in healthy donors. Findings and limits, study-wide: Using the classifier, cytomegalovirus status was reportedly diagnosed with high specificity and sensitivity.

The CDR3 is 15 residues long. Unmatched junction bases numbered 9, after V lost 4 bases and J lost 4 bases. CDR1 and CDR2 from the germline V gene are MGHDK and SYGVNS. Points on this clone: Its matching antigen is unknown.

The data were produced by immunoSEQ multiplex PCR, yet TCRdb's version contains in-frame clones alone and is incomplete. This sample has around 150,000 clones, with 65% to 90% found just once. The receptor was isolated from a woman between 18 and 29 years old in good health and CMV-seronegative. The chain is built from TRBV25-1 and TRBJ1-1, with 7 bases matching TRBD1. Sequenced material: PBMCs. The CDR3 is CASSGDSLGGTEAFF. CDR3 coding DNA: TGTGCCAGCAGTGGGGACAGCCTGGGAGGCACTGAAGCTTTCTTT.